The present TCR beta chain was sequenced within a study of shared clonotypes between healthy human individuals (dated by TCRdb to 2018 to 2020). For the wider study: The cohort comprised a couple of women and a few men aged 18 to 49 years. For each donor, CD4 naive and CD4 memory were each given three plates, CD8 naive was given two plates, and CD8 memory was given one plate. Blood TCR repertoires of roughly five healthy adults were deeply sequenced to estimate repertoire size and the extent of clonotype sharing between individuals. Different laboratories and diverse techniques were used to prepare libraries and sequence TCR repertoires, to increase sequencing depth and limit assay-specific biases. Between about 0.9 and 10 billion PBMCs per donor were obtained by leukapheresis. The full study reports these points: Because the study included a small number of donors, the genetic and exposure-history diversity represented was limited. Clonotypes shared by all four sorted-subset donors showed higher generation probabilities than non-shared clonotypes. Pairwise subsampling indicated that sequencing depth was expected to affect the degree of clonotype sharing among donors. Naive subsets generally had larger estimated clonotype richness than memory subsets. Sampling was restricted to blood, and TCR repertoires in tissues likely differ from the TCR repertoires found in blood. Around 5.4% of naive CD4, 3.5% of naive CD8, roughly 2.4% of memory CD4, and around 0.42% of memory CD8 clonotypes were shared across four donors. Rarefaction of sorted-subset datasets indicated incomplete sequencing despite the large sequencing depth.

TCR CDR3 regions were amplified from genomic DNA by multiplex PCR using the deep immunoSEQ assay. Extracted genomic DNA from each cell subset was distributed evenly across all wells of several immunoSEQ 96-well plates, and each plate was treated as a replicate. For sorted subsets, each replicate PCR was loaded with 200 ng genomic DNA, equivalent to 30,000 or so T cell genomes. Purified libraries were measured with a Qubit 3.0 fluorometer, size-checked on a Bioanalyzer 2100, and measured again with the KAPA Library Quantification kit. Every immunoSEQ 96-well plate was sequenced on a separate single-read 150-cycle Illumina NextSeq 550 flow cell. The paper's data handling went like this. The immunoSEQ output contained only junctional sequences without quality scores, so filtering could not match that applied to full-length reads. To assign V/J genes and CDR3, sequences were annotated against IMGT germline references using PyIR, a Python wrapper for IgBLAST v1.9. Reads were removed for weak V/J assignments (E-value above 1e-6), missing CDR3, stop codons, out-of-frame junctions, or ambiguous translated residues. V3J clonotypes were defined as sequences sharing an identical inferred V gene, J gene, and CDR3 amino acid sequence. Percentage overlap between repertoires was computed as shared unique clonotypes divided by the size of the smaller repertoire. Three approaches were used to assess repertoire richness: RTK rarefaction, the Chao1 estimator, and Recon v2.1 estimates of unobserved clonotypes. Generation probabilities were computed with OLGA for all TCRbeta clonotypes obtained by the gDNA method from several donors. TCRdb's version of the immuneACCESS table is confined to in-frame rearrangements and falls short of the full clone set. An unresolved V gene accounts for under half of the shortfall where checked; the remainder is of unknown origin. For V, J and clone size, that table is used; D and trimming come from the DNA. Across this sample there are under 850,000 clones, with approximately 92% seen only once. The ten largest clones add up to nearly 25% of the sample.

CD8 naive samples consisted of CD45RO-negative cells that were positively selected for CCR7, yielding a CD45RA+CCR7+ population without TemRA cells. The donors were healthy, HIV-negative adults who had no recently reported acute infections or vaccinations. Every donor was a Caucasian adult residing in Nashville, Tennessee, USA. Blood was obtained by leukapheresis, after which PBMCs were separated by Ficoll-Histopaque density gradient centrifugation and cryopreserved in liquid nitrogen vapor phase. Analytical flow cytometry was used to check the purity and quantity of every magnetically sorted T cell population. Genomic DNA was isolated from each sorted fraction and quantified by UV absorbance on a Nanodrop 2000c. The CDR3 runs 15 residues from the cysteine to the phenylalanine. Kept here is only the CDR3 DNA, which spans 45 bases and is read in frame from base 1. The V end gives up 5 bases and the J end 5 bases, leaving 2 bases in the junction not matched to a gene. CDR1 is given as SEHNR and CDR2 as FQNEAQ, both from the germline V gene (reference sequence).

A word on this clone: What antigen it recognizes has not been identified. No qualities accompany the bases; no much larger clone lies one base away.

Material: naive CD8+ T cells sorted from blood. The cell subset or site label of this sample denotes: CD45RA+CCR7+. Recombination joined TRBV7-9 with TRBJ2-5, with TRBD2 matching 16 junction bases. The receptor was derived from a man aged 25-40 years in good health. CDR3 sequence: CASSGGLAGGETQYF. The DNA reads as follows: TGTGCCAGCAGCGGGGGACTAGCGGGAGGGGAGACCCAGTACTTC. The reference TRBV7-9 and TRBJ2-5 proteins fill in what lies around the CDR3, so the full variable domain reads DTGVSQNPRHKITKRGQNVTFRCDPISEHNRLYWYRQTLGQGPEFLTYFQNEAQLEKSRLLSDRFSAERPKGSFSTLEIQRTEQGDSAMYLCASSGGLAGGETQYFGPGTRLLVL.